Shown below are 8 T cell receptor beta chains from a single sample sequenced in a study of blood T cell dynamics during melanoma immunotherapy (dated by TCRdb to 2019 to 2021). The library was generated by the immunoSEQ multiplex PCR assay. TCRdb mirrors the immuneACCESS table, restricted to in-frame sequences. Some clones are absent from its copies; in checked studies, under half trace to an unresolved V gene, and the reason for the others is unknown. This sample is represented by 15,000 to 20,000 clones; roughly 80% of them were singletons. More than 6.5% of the sample is taken by the ten largest. Per the publication, the time point label means: pre-treatment baseline. Sample: blood, taken from a patient treated with checkpoint blockade. These receptors were taken from a human donor with melanoma.

The rearrangement joins TRBV30 to TRBJ1-4, with D hard to call. Germline V gives CDR1 GTSNPN, CDR2 SVGIG (reference sequence). The CDR3 has 15 residues. V lost 0 bases to trimming and J lost 8 bases, with 16 bases between them. The chain's CDR3 is CAWSVPQAVGEKLFF. The DNA of the CDR3 is TGTGCCTGGAGTGTACCCCAGGCTGTCGGGGAAAAACTGTTTTTT.

V is TRBV7-9 and J is TRBJ2-1, with 8 bases aligning to TRBD2. The CDR3 extends over 15 amino acids. V dropped 1 base and J dropped 8; count of bases not matched to a gene: 7. Looked up from germline, CDR1 is SEHNR and CDR2 is FQNEAQ (reference sequence). The CDR3 here is CASSLVTAGVHEQFF. The CDR3 DNA reads as TGTGCCAGCAGCTTAGTTACAGCGGGAGTTCATGAGCAGTTCTTC.

The chain recombines TRBV5-1 with TRBJ2-1; D is unclear. This CDR3 spans 13 amino acids. The V end was cut by 2 bases, the J end by 7 bases, with 10 bases between. CDR1 SGHRS and CDR2 YFSETQ come from the germline V gene. DNA of the CDR3: TGCGCCAGCAGCTTACCCCCGGAGAATGAGCAGTTCTTC. Its protein is CASSLPPENEQFF.

The V call is TRBV6-5, the J call TRBJ1-2; D call uncertain. V was pared by 8 bases and J by 9 bases, with 19 bases between. The CDR3 contains 13 residues. CDR1 MNHEY and CDR2 SVGAGI come from the germline V gene. The CDR3 here is CASSEEGLGSYTF. The CDR3 DNA reads TGTGCCAGCTCTGAGGAGGGATTGGGGAGCTACACCTTC.

The V and J genes are TRBV7-8 and TRBJ2-1; 8 positions agree with TRBD2. The length of the CDR3 is 16 residues. With 5 bases clipped from V and 7 bases from J, the junction kept 13 bases outside the gene matches. Germline CDR1 SGHVS, CDR2 FQNEAQ. DNA of the CDR3: TGTGCCAGCAGCCCAGTAGCGGGAATGATAGGTAATGAGCAGTTCTTC. It yields the protein CASSPVAGMIGNEQFF.

This sequence joins TRBV9 and TRBJ2-3; 8 bases are shared with TRBD2. The germline V gene encodes CDR1 SGDLS and CDR2 YYNGEE. Unmatched junction bases numbered 7, after V lost 0 bases and J lost 4 bases. This CDR3 comprises 16 residues. CDR3: CASSVEAGVDADTQYF. In DNA, the CDR3 is TGTGCCAGCAGCGTAGAAGCGGGAGTCGATGCAGATACGCAGTATTTT.

The chain joins TRBV19 to TRBJ2-1, with a possible D match to TRBD2 (5 bases). Deletions cut 2 bases from V and 3 bases from J, with 11 bases between. Looked up from germline, CDR1 is LNHDA and CDR2 is SQIVND (reference sequence). The CDR3 extends over 15 amino acids. In DNA, the CDR3 is TGTGCCAGTAGTATAATGTTCGGGAACTACAATGAGCAGTTCTTC. It encodes CASSIMFGNYNEQFF.

The chain combines TRBV6-1 with TRBJ2-5, with D unresolved. The CDR3 loop spans 12 amino acids. CDR1 is MNHNS and CDR2 is SASEGT in the germline V gene. Trimming cost V 5 bases and J 5 bases, with 9 bases left between them. The CDR3, as DNA: TGTGCCAGCAGTTCATTGGGGGAGACCCAGTACTTC. Encoded protein: CASSSLGETQYF.